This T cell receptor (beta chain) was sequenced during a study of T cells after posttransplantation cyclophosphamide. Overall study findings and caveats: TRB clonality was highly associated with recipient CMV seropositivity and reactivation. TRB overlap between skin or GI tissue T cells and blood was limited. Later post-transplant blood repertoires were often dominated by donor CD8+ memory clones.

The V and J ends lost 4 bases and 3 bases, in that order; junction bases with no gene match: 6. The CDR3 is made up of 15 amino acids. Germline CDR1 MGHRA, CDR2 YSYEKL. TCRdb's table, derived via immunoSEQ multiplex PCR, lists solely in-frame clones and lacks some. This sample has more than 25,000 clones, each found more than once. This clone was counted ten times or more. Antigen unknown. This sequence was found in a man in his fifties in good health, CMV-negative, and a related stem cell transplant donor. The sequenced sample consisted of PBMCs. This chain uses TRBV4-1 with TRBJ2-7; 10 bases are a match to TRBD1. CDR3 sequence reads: CASSLVWTGGYEQYF. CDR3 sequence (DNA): TGCGCCAGCAGCCTGGTGTGGACAGGGGGCTACGAGCAGTACTTC.